This T cell receptor (beta chain) was sequenced during a study of T cells in Graves' hyperthyroidism and ophthalmopathy. Whole-study context: The authors collected peripheral blood at initial diagnosis, before any treatment. Study results and caveats: Ophthalmopathy, as predicted by the model, came a median approximately 5.9 months after the prediction.

V shed 6 bases and J shed 4 bases, with 16 bases lying between them. The CDR3 has 13 amino acids. The germline gives CDR1 DFQATT, CDR2 SNEGSKA (reference sequence). This clonotype occurred a few times. As yet, its antigen is unknown. Diagnoses rested on clinical symptoms, serum thyroxine and TRAb, thyroid ultrasound and orbital computed tomography. The PBMCs had their origin in 7.5 to 10 ml of fresh peripheral blood. Researchers amplified the TCR beta CDR3 regions from RNA transcripts. Primed by the HTBI set, a first-round RT-PCR was run on the TCR CDR3. TCRdb re-derived calls from the multiplex PCR reads in MiXCR, one entry per CDR3 protein. The profile covers 500,000 to 650,000 distinct CDR3 sequences, with roughly 15% appearing a single time and 12% taken by the ten largest.

The clonotype originates from a woman in her fifties or sixties with Graves' ophthalmopathy. The material sequenced was blood. The V gene is TRBV20-1, the J gene TRBJ2-7, with unresolved D. The chain's CDR3 is CSAPDRKKYEQYF. DNA of the CDR3: TGCAGTGCCCCGGACCGAAAAAAGTACGAGCAGTACTTC.